The 24 T cell receptor beta chains in this list originate from one sample, sequenced in a study of blood T cell repertoires in COVID-19. The table came from immunoSEQ multiplex PCR; TCRdb's copy has only in-frame clones and leaves some out. This table has some 250,000 clones, approximately 83% appearing once. The source material was peripheral blood. The receptor source for this set is a woman in her 30s who had recovered from COVID-19.

The sample holds a few counts of this clone. The chain employs TRBV11-2 and TRBJ2-3; 9 bases line up with TRBD2. Germline V gene sequence: CDR1 SGHAT, CDR2 FQNNGV. This CDR3 comprises 15 residues. The J segment lost 2 bases and the V segment lost 5 bases, leaving 5 bases of the junction unmatched. The CDR3 protein is CASSPLAGLTDTQYF. CDR3 nucleotides: TGTGCCAGCAGCCCCCTAGCGGGGCTCACAGATACGCAGTATTTT.

In this sample, this clone turned up a few times. The chain recombines TRBV11-2 with TRBJ2-3; TRBD1 matches 9 bases. This CDR3 has 16 amino acids. CDR1 SGHAT and CDR2 FQNNGV come from the germline V gene. With V trimmed by 1 base and J by 3 bases, 5 bases remained unmatched. CDR3 coding DNA: TGTGCCAGCAGCTTAGGGGGGACAGGGAGAACAGATACGCAGTATTTT. It yields the protein CASSLGGTGRTDTQYF.

V usage is TRBV30 and J usage is TRBJ1-6; D unclear. The CDR3 spans 14 residues. CDR1 GTSNPN and CDR2 SVGIG come from the germline V gene (reference sequence). The ends were cut back, 0 bases at V and 10 bases at J, with 13 bases in the middle. This CDR3 is CAWSVLGFLSPLHF. In nucleotides, the CDR3 is TGTGCCTGGAGTGTACTAGGGTTTCTCTCACCCCTCCACTTT.

The rearrangement joins TRBV2 to TRBJ2-7; the D is unclear. Deletions cut 3 bases from V and 3 bases from J, with 9 bases between. CDR1 and CDR2 (germline): SNHLY, FYNNEI. This CDR3 spans 13 amino acids. CDR3 nucleotides: TGTGCCAGCAGTGACGGTAGAGGCTACGAGCAGTACTTC. It translates to CASSDGRGYEQYF.

The chain carries TRBV6-4 and TRBJ2-5; 8 bases map to TRBD1. From germline, CDR1 is MRHNA and CDR2 SNTAGT. The V gene end was trimmed by 4 bases and the J gene end by 2 bases; junction bases not matched to a gene: 9. This CDR3 comprises 16 residues. The CDR3 nucleotides are TGTGCCAGCAGTGTCGTCTTCGGACAGGGACAAGAGACCCAGTACTTC. This codes for CASSVVFGQGQETQYF.

The chain employs TRBV7-3 and TRBJ2-6; 8 bases align to TRBD1. CDR3 length: 16 amino acids. CDR1 SGHTA and CDR2 FQGTGA come from the germline V gene. After removal of 3 bases from V and 2 bases from J, the junction contained 3 bases not matched to a gene. CDR3 residues: CASSLPTGAGANVLTF. CDR3 sequence (DNA): TGTGCCAGCAGCTTGCCGACAGGGGCTGGGGCCAACGTCCTGACTTTC.

The chain joins TRBV6-1 to TRBJ2-5; 10 nucleotides match TRBD2. This CDR3 spans 19 amino acids. Germline CDR1 and CDR2: MNHNS and SASEGT. J was trimmed by 7 bases and V by 4 bases; bases with no gene match: 21. The CDR3 loop is CASSGLGSLAGATVGTQYF. In DNA, the CDR3 is TGTGCCAGCAGTGGCTTAGGTTCGCTAGCGGGGGCCACGGTTGGGACCCAGTACTTC.

The chain uses TRBV7-2 and TRBJ2-7; D perhaps matches TRBD1 (5 bases). CDR3 length: 14 residues. Germline V gene data show CDR1 as SGHTA and CDR2 as FQGNSA. Trimming took off 5 bases at V and 3 bases at J, with 14 bases between the two ends. Here the CDR3 DNA reads TGTGCCAGCAGCGATTCCGACAGTCACTACGAGCAGTACTTC. Amino acids: CASSDSDSHYEQYF. Full variable domain (rest looked up from reference TRBV7-2 and TRBJ2-7): GAGVSQSPSNKVTEKGKDVELRCDPISGHTALYWYRQSLGQGLEFLIYFQGNSAPDKSGLPSDRFSAERTGGSVSTLTIQRTQQEDSAVYLCASSDSDSHYEQYFGPGTRLTVT.

Here the CDR3 reads CASSLSSYNSPLHF. The CDR3 DNA follows: TGTGCCAGCAGTTTGAGCTCCTATAATTCACCCCTCCACTTT. This chain links TRBV27 with TRBJ1-6; D not resolved. Germline V lookup: CDR1 MNHEY, CDR2 SMNVEV (reference sequence). The CDR3 totals 14 residues. Deletions cut 3 bases from V and 0 bases from J, with 3 bases between.

The chain uses TRBV7-7 and TRBJ1-6; TRBD1 agrees at 12 bases. The CDR3 is 19 residues long. In germline, CDR1 is SSHAT, CDR2 FNYEAQ (reference sequence). V lost 4 bases, J lost 4 bases, and 11 bases stayed unmatched. CDR3 protein: CASSSPGTGGRLYNSPLHF. The CDR3 coding sequence is TGTGCCAGCAGCTCCCCCGGGACAGGGGGCCGCCTTTATAATTCACCCCTCCACTTT.

The chain carries TRBV6-2 or TRBV6-3 and TRBJ2-7, with 11 bases matching TRBD2. The germline CDR1 and CDR2 sequences are MNHEY and SVGEGT. After removal of 4 bases from V and 1 base from J, the junction contained 6 bases not matched to a gene. This CDR3 region has 16 residues. CDR3 nucleotide sequence: TGTGCCAGCAGTTCCTTGTGGACTAGCGGGTCCTACGAGCAGTACTTC. Translated: CASSSLWTSGSYEQYF.

The chain combines TRBV28 with TRBJ2-5; D ambiguous. This CDR3 region has 15 residues. The V gene lost 7 bases and the J gene lost 5 bases, with 20 bases spanning the gap. The germline CDR1 and CDR2 sequences are MDHEN and SYDVKM. The CDR3 bases are TGTGCCAGCACCCCTCGGGTACCGCCTCAGGAGACCCAGTACTTC. Amino acids: CASTPRVPPQETQYF.

This CDR3 reads CASPDLWGHEQYF. DNA for the CDR3: TGTGCCAGCCCTGACCTTTGGGGCCACGAGCAGTACTTC. The V gene is TRBV6-5, the J gene TRBJ2-7; perhaps TRBD1 as D (5 bases). The V end was cut by 8 bases, the J end by 5 bases, with 16 bases between. CDR3 length equals 13 residues. From germline, CDR1 is MNHEY and CDR2 SVGAGI.

This rearrangement joins TRBV5-5 to TRBJ2-2; 8 bases align to TRBD2. The CDR3 is 16 residues long. Germline lookup yields CDR1 SGHKS and CDR2 YYEKEE (reference sequence). V was clipped by 3 bases and J by 0 bases; unmatched bases: 4. CDR3 loop: CASSSHGGANTGELFF. In nucleotides, the CDR3 is TGTGCCAGCAGCTCTCACGGGGGGGCGAACACCGGGGAGCTGTTTTTT.

A single count supports this clone. The chain uses TRBV9 and TRBJ2-3; D is undetermined. The CDR3 consists of 15 residues. Trimming took off 4 bases at V and 2 bases at J, with 14 bases between the two ends. Per germline, CDR1 SGDLS and CDR2 YYNGEE. The CDR3 loop is CASSLTYDYTDTQYF. Here the CDR3 DNA reads TGTGCCAGCAGCTTAACCTACGATTACACAGATACGCAGTATTTT.

The V call is TRBV28, the J call TRBJ2-7, with 7 bases matching TRBD1. The CDR3 is 18 residues long. J gave up 3 bases and V 5 bases, and 19 bases lay outside the gene matches. Germline CDR1 and CDR2: MDHEN and SYDVKM. The CDR3 sequence is CASSPPPLGGPGLYEQYF. CDR3 nucleotides: TGTGCCAGCAGTCCGCCACCACTAGGGGGCCCTGGACTCTACGAGCAGTACTTC.

In its sample, this clone was seen once. The chain employs TRBV5-4 and TRBJ2-7; 7 bases are shared with TRBD2. CDR3 size: 14 residues. Per the germline V gene, CDR1 is SGHNT and CDR2 is YYREEE (reference sequence). V dropped 0 bases and J dropped 2; count of bases not matched to a gene: 2. CDR3 sequence (DNA): TGTGCCAGCAGCTTGGTAGCGGGCCCCTACGAGCAGTACTTC. Translating gives CASSLVAGPYEQYF.

The V gene is TRBV4-1, the J gene TRBJ2-7; 7 bases match TRBD1. With V trimmed by 6 bases and J by 0 bases, 14 bases remained unmatched. In germline, CDR1 is MGHRA, CDR2 YSYEKL. The CDR3 is made up of 17 amino acids. CDR3 DNA sequence: TGCGCCAGCAGTTCCACCCCCGGGACAGCTAGCTCCTACGAGCAGTACTTC. Its protein is CASSSTPGTASSYEQYF.

The V call is TRBV4-1, the J call TRBJ2-3; the D gene is possibly TRBD1 (5 bases). Germline V gene lookup returns CDR1 MGHRA and CDR2 YSYEKL. The V and J ends lost 4 bases and 0 bases respectively, with 8 bases between them. The CDR3 is 14 residues long. The chain's CDR3 is CASSPQGSTDTQYF. The CDR3 DNA reads as TGCGCCAGCAGCCCCCAGGGCAGCACAGATACGCAGTATTTT.

The chain uses TRBV19 and TRBJ1-2, with a possible D match to TRBD1 (5 bases). The CDR3 is 15 residues long. Germline V lookup: CDR1 LNHDA, CDR2 SQIVND (reference sequence). Trimming took 3 bases from V and 3 from J, leaving 14 bases between them. The CDR3 region is CASSIEDGGYYGYTF. DNA for the CDR3: TGTGCCAGTAGTATCGAAGACGGGGGATACTATGGCTACACCTTC.

J is TRBJ2-7 and V is TRBV6-1; D possibly corresponds to TRBD2 (6 bases). Germline CDR1 is MNHNS and CDR2 is SASEGT. The CDR3 loop spans 18 amino acids. The germline V and J ends were trimmed by 3 bases and 4 bases, with 25 bases remaining between them. The CDR3 region is CASSDLVGGGAILYEQYF. Here the CDR3 DNA reads TGTGCCAGCAGTGATTTAGTTGGGGGAGGAGCAATCCTTTACGAGCAGTACTTC.

The chain employs TRBV9 and TRBJ2-5; 10 nucleotides agree with TRBD1. In germline, CDR1 is SGDLS, CDR2 YYNGEE. The junction had 12 bases not matched to a gene; V was cut back by 3 bases and J by 4 bases. The CDR3 loop spans 17 amino acids. CDR3 in amino acids: CASSAFLGQGRGETQYF. CDR3 sequence (DNA): TGTGCCAGCAGCGCCTTCTTGGGACAGGGGAGGGGAGAGACCCAGTACTTC.

A note on this clone: The junction does not match germline at one end; this may be a read error. V is TRBV9 and J is TRBJ2-3; weak D call: TRBD1 (6 bases). CDR1 is SGDLS, CDR2 YYNGEE, per germline. This CDR3 is 13 amino acids long. CDR3 coding DNA: TGTGCCAGCAACGTAGACAGGACAGATACGCAGTATTTT. Amino acids: CASNVDRTDTQYF.

The V call is TRBV5-4, the J call TRBJ2-7; 12 nucleotides align to TRBD2. Per germline, CDR1 SGHNT and CDR2 YYREEE (reference sequence). The CDR3 loop spans 15 amino acids. With V trimmed by 0 bases and J by 3 bases, 1 base remained unmatched. DNA for the CDR3: TGTGCCAGCAGCTTGGGGACTAGCGGGATCTACGAGCAGTACTTC. Encoded protein: CASSLGTSGIYEQYF.